This record covers a single TCR beta chain. These data originate in a study of blood T cell repertoires in COVID-19. As for the study in general: The study drew acute and convalescent COVID-19 samples from the United States, Italy and Spain.

Germline V lookup: CDR1 LNHDA, CDR2 SQIVND (reference sequence). CDR3 length: 15 residues. The V end lost 2 bases, the J end lost 0 bases, and 10 bases lay between the germline ends. Clones were sequenced by immunoSEQ multiplex PCR, and TCRdb holds only the in-frame ones, with some missing. The profile shows around 260,000 clones, more than 65% of them singletons. The sample consisted of peripheral blood. The chain combines TRBV19 with TRBJ1-1; D not certain. The TCR sequence derives from a person between 65 and 80 years old with COVID-19, enrolled during active disease. The CDR3 is CASSISPGMNTEAFF. In DNA form, the CDR3 reads TGTGCCAGTAGTATAAGTCCGGGAATGAACACTGAAGCTTTCTTT.